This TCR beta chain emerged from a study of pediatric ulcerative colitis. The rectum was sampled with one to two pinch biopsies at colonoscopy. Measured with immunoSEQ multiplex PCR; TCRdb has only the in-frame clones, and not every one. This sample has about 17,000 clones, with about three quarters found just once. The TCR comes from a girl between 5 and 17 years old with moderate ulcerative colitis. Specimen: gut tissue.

The CDR3 nucleotides are TGCGCCAGCAGCGCTGGACTACTCTCCTACAATGAGCAGTTCTTC. Protein product: CASSAGLLSYNEQFF. This chain joins TRBV5-1 and TRBJ2-1; tentative D call: TRBD2 (6 bases). The CDR3 is made up of 15 amino acids. Deletions cut 4 bases from V and 0 bases from J, with 11 bases between. CDR1 SGHRS and CDR2 YFSETQ come from the germline V gene.